The rows below give T cell receptor beta chains drawn from one sample of a study of T cells in Graves' hyperthyroidism and ophthalmopathy. TCRdb reanalysed the multiplex PCR reads using MiXCR and keeps one entry per CDR3 protein. The sample yields about 640,000 distinct CDR3 sequences, 13% to 15% seen once. The sample was blood. The receptors shown here come from a woman in her 50s with Graves' ophthalmopathy. Each CDR3 is given with its conserved first and last residue. The D gene is left open where the match is weak. Clone size appears in some rows only: once, few, many, or a class for an expanded clone.

V gene: TRBV20-1; D gene: -; J gene: TRBJ2-5; clone size: few; CDR3 DNA: TGCAGTGCTAGTAGCCATCAAGAGACCCAGTACTTC; CDR3 protein: CSASSHQETQYF
V gene: TRBV30; D gene: -; J gene: TRBJ2-7; clone size: many; CDR3 DNA: TGTGCCTGGACCTTAGGGCAGGGAAGGATGCAGTACTTC; CDR3 protein: CAWTLGQGRMQYF
V gene: TRBV27; D gene: -; J gene: TRBJ2-1; clone size: many; CDR3 DNA: TGTGCCAGCAGTTCCTCAGCGGGCAATGAGCAGTTCTTC; CDR3 protein: CASSSSAGNEQFF
V gene: TRBV28; D gene: TRBD1; J gene: TRBJ2-5; clone size: -; CDR3 DNA: TGTGCCAGCAGCACCCGGACAGGGGTGGGTTGGGCCCAGTACTTC; CDR3 protein: CASSTRTGVGWAQYF
V gene: TRBV24-1; D gene: TRBD2; J gene: TRBJ2-5; clone size: many; CDR3 DNA: TGTGCCACCAGTGACCCCGTAGCGGGAGGGCAAGAGACCCAGTACTTC; CDR3 protein: CATSDPVAGGQETQYF
V gene: TRBV7-2; D gene: -; J gene: TRBJ2-7; clone size: -; CDR3 DNA: TGTGCCAGCAGCTTAGGACCCGGGACGGGAAACTACGAGCAGTACTTC; CDR3 protein: CASSLGPGTGNYEQYF
V gene: TRBV20-1; D gene: -; J gene: TRBJ2-3; clone size: many; CDR3 DNA: TGCAGTGCTAGAGGTTTCGAGCGGGGCACAGATACGCAGTATTTT; CDR3 protein: CSARGFERGTDTQYF
V gene: TRBV5-6; D gene: -; J gene: TRBJ2-5; clone size: many; CDR3 DNA: TGTGCCAGCAGCTTGGTTGTTGTGGAGACCCAGTACTTC; CDR3 protein: CASSLVVVETQYF
V gene: TRBV9; D gene: -; J gene: TRBJ2-3; clone size: many; CDR3 DNA: TGTGCCAGCAGCGTAAAAGCGGGTCGCACAGATACGCAGTATTTT; CDR3 protein: CASSVKAGRTDTQYF
V gene: TRBV24-1; D gene: -; J gene: TRBJ2-1; clone size: few; CDR3 DNA: TGTGCCACCAGGGACGGAAACTACAATGAGCAGTTCTTC; CDR3 protein: CATRDGNYNEQFF
V gene: TRBV20-1; D gene: -; J gene: TRBJ2-3; clone size: many; CDR3 DNA: TGCAGTGCAACAGTAAGCACAGATACGCAGTATTTT; CDR3 protein: CSATVSTDTQYF
V gene: TRBV12-5; D gene: -; J gene: TRBJ2-2; clone size: few; CDR3 DNA: TGTGCTAGTGGCTCTCCAAACACCGGGGAGCTGTTTTTT; CDR3 protein: CASGSPNTGELFF
V gene: TRBV20-1; D gene: -; J gene: TRBJ2-1; clone size: -; CDR3 DNA: TGCAGCTACCGGGACTTTGACAATGAGCAGTTCTTC; CDR3 protein: CSYRDFDNEQFF
V gene: TRBV11-2; D gene: -; J gene: TRBJ1-1; clone size: many; CDR3 DNA: TGTGCCAGCAGCACCCGACAGCCTGAAGCTTTCTTT; CDR3 protein: CASSTRQPEAFF
V gene: TRBV4-2; D gene: TRBD2; J gene: TRBJ2-2; clone size: -; CDR3 DNA: TGTGCCAGCAGCCAAGATCATACTGAGCGGGAGGGGTCCGGCGGGGAGCTGTTTTTT; CDR3 protein: CASSQDHTEREGSGGELFF
V gene: TRBV11-1; D gene: TRBD1; J gene: TRBJ1-2; clone size: -; CDR3 DNA: TGTGCCAGCAGCTTCAGGAAATGGACAGGGTCGGACTATGGCTACACCTTC; CDR3 protein: CASSFRKWTGSDYGYTF
V gene: TRBV27; D gene: -; J gene: TRBJ1-6; clone size: many; CDR3 DNA: TGTGCCAGCAGTTTACGGTTCGGGAGTCTTACTTCACCCCTCCACTTT; CDR3 protein: CASSLRFGSLTSPLHF
V gene: TRBV6-2/TRBV6-3; D gene: TRBD1; J gene: TRBJ2-7; clone size: many; CDR3 DNA: TGTGCCACCGGAGTAGGGGGCTCGTCCTACGAGCAGTACTTC; CDR3 protein: CATGVGGSSYEQYF
V gene: TRBV4-1; D gene: TRBD2; J gene: TRBJ2-1; clone size: -; CDR3 DNA: TGCGCCAGCAGCCACCGGACTAGCACCCAGAATGAGCAGTTCTTC; CDR3 protein: CASSHRTSTQNEQFF
V gene: TRBV7-2; D gene: TRBD1; J gene: TRBJ2-7; clone size: many; CDR3 DNA: TGTGCCAGCAGCTTAGATGCAGGGGGCTCCTACGAGCAGTACTTC; CDR3 protein: CASSLDAGGSYEQYF
V gene: TRBV11-2; D gene: -; J gene: TRBJ1-5; clone size: many; CDR3 DNA: TGTGCCAGCAGCTTAGATACAGGGATAAATCAGCCCCAGCATTTT; CDR3 protein: CASSLDTGINQPQHF
V gene: TRBV7-9; D gene: TRBD2; J gene: TRBJ2-7; clone size: many; CDR3 DNA: TGTGCCAGCAGCTCTGGACTAGCGGGAGGACGTTCCTACGAGCAGTACTTC; CDR3 protein: CASSSGLAGGRSYEQYF
V gene: TRBV19; D gene: TRBD2; J gene: TRBJ2-3; clone size: -; CDR3 DNA: TGTGCCAGTAGTAAGAGGACTAGCGGAGCCTCTGGCACAGATACGCAGTATTTT; CDR3 protein: CASSKRTSGASGTDTQYF
V gene: TRBV2; D gene: -; J gene: TRBJ1-1; clone size: many; CDR3 DNA: TGTGCCAGCAGTGTCCCCAGGGAGGGGATGAACACTGAAGCTTTCTTT; CDR3 protein: CASSVPREGMNTEAFF